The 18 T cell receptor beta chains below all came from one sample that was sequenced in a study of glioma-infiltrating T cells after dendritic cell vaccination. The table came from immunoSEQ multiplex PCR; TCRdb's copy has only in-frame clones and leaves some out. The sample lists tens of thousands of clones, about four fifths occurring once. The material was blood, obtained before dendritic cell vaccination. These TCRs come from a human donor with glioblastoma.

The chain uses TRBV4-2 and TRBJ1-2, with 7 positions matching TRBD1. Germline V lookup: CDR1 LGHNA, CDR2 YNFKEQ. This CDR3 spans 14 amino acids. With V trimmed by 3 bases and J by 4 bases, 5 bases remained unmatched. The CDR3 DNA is TGTGCCAGCAGCCAGCCGGGACAGACCTATGGCTACACCTTC. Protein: CASSQPGQTYGYTF.

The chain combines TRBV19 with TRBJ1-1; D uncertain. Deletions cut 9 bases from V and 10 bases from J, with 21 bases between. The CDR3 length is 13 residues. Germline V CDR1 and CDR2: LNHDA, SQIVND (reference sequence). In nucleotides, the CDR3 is TGTGCCAGCTCATCTAGTATGGTTGGCGTAGCTTTCTTT. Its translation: CASSSSMVGVAFF.

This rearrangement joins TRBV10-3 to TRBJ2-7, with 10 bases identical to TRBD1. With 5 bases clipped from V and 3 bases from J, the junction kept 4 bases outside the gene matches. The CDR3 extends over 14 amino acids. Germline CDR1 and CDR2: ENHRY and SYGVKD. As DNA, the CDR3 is TGTGCCATCAGTCCCGGGACAGGGGACTACGAGCAGTACTTC. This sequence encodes CAISPGTGDYEQYF.

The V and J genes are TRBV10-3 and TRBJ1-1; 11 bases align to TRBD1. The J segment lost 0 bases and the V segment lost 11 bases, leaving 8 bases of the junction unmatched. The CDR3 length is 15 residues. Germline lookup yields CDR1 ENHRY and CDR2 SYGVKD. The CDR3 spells CASRTGGAVNTEAFF. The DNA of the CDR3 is TGTGCCTCAAGGACAGGGGGCGCCGTGAACACTGAAGCTTTCTTT.

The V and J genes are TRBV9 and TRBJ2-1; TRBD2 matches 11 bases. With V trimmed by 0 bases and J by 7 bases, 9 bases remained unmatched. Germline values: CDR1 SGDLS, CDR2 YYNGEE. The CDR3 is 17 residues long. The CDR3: CASSVASLAGGLNEQFF. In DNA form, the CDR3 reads TGTGCCAGCAGCGTAGCCTCCCTAGCGGGGGGCCTGAATGAGCAGTTCTTC. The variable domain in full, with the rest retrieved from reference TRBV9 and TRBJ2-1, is DSGVTQTPKHLITATGQRVTLRCSPRSGDLSVYWYQQSLDQGLQFLIQYYNGEERAKGNILERFSAQQFPDLHSELNLSSLELGDSALYFCASSVASLAGGLNEQFFGPGTRLTVL.

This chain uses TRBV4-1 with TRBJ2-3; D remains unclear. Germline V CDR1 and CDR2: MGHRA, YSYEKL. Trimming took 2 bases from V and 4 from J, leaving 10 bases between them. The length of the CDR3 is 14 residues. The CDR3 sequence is CASSQSEYADTQYF. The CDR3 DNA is TGCGCCAGCAGCCAATCCGAGTACGCAGATACGCAGTATTTT.

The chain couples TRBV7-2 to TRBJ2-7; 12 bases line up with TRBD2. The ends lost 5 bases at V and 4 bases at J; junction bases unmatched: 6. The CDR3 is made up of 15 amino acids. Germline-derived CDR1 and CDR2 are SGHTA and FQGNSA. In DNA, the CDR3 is TGTGCCAGCAGCCAGCTAGCGGGGGGGCCGTACGAGCAGTACTTC. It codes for CASSQLAGGPYEQYF.

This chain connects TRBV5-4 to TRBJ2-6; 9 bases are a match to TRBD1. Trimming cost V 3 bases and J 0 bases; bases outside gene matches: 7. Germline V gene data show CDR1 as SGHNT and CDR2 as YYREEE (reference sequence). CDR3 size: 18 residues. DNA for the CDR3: TGTGCCAGCAGCTCTAAGGGGACAGGGACCTCTGGGGCCAACGTCCTGACTTTC. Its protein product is CASSSKGTGTSGANVLTF. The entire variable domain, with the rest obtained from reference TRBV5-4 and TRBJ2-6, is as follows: ETGVTQSPTHLIKTRGQQVTLRCSSQSGHNTVSWYQQALGQGPQFIFQYYREEENGRGNFPPRFSGLQFPNYSSELNVNALELDDSALYLCASSSKGTGTSGANVLTFGAGSRLTVL.

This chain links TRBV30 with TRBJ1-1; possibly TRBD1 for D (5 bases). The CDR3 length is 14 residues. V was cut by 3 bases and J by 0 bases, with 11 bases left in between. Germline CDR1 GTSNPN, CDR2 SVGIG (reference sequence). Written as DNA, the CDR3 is TGTGCCTGGAGCCGAGACAGCATGAACACTGAAGCTTTCTTT. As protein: CAWSRDSMNTEAFF.

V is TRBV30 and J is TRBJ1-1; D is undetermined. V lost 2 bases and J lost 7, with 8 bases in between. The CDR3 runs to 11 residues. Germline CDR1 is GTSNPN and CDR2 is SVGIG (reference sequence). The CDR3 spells CAWSLAHEAFF. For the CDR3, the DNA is TGTGCCTGGAGTTTGGCTCATGAAGCTTTCTTT.

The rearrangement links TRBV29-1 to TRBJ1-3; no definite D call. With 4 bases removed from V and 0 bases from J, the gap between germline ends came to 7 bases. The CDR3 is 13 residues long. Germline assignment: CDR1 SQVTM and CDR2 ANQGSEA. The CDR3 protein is CSVGESSGNTIYF. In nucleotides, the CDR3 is TGCAGCGTTGGAGAGAGCTCTGGAAACACCATATATTTT.

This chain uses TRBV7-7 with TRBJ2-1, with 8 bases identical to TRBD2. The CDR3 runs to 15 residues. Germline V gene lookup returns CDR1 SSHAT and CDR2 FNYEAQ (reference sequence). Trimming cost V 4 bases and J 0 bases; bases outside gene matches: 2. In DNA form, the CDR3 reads TGTGCCAGCAGCTCAGCGGGGGCCTCCTACAATGAGCAGTTCTTC. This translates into CASSSAGASYNEQFF.

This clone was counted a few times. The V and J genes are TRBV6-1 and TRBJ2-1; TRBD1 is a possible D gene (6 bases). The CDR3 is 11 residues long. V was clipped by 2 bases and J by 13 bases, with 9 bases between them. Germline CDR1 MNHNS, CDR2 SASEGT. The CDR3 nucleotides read TGTGCCAGCAGTGAATCAGGGGATCAGTTCTTC. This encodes CASSESGDQFF.

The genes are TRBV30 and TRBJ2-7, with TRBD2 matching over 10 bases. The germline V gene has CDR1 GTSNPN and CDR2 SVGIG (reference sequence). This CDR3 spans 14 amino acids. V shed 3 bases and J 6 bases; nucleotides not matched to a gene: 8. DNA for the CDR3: TGTGCCTGGAGGAGAACTAGCGGGGTTACCGAGCAGTACTTC. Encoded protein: CAWRRTSGVTEQYF.

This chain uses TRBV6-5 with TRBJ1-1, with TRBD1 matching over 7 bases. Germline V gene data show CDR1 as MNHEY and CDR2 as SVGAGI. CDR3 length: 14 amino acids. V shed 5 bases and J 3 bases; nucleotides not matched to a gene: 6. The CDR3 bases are TGTGCCAGCAGTATAACAGGGGAGGACACTGAAGCTTTCTTT. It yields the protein CASSITGEDTEAFF.

This CDR3 is CATSRDGAGQQETQYF. CDR3 DNA: TGTGCCACCAGCAGAGATGGGGCAGGGCAACAAGAGACCCAGTACTTC. The J gene is TRBJ2-5, the V gene TRBV15, with D possibly being TRBD1 (5 bases). Trimming removed 0 bases at V and 2 bases at J, with 13 bases between. In germline, CDR1 is LNHNV, CDR2 YYDKDF (reference sequence). The CDR3 contains 16 residues.

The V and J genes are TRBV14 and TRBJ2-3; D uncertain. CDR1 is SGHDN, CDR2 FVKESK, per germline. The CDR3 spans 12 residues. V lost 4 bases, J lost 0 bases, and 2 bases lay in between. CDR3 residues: CASSLSTDTQYF. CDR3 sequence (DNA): TGTGCCAGCAGCCTAAGCACAGATACGCAGTATTTT.

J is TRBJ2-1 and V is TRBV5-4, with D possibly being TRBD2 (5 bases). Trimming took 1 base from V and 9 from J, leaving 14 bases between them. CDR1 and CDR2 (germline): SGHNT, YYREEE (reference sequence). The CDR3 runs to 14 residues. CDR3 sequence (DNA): TGTGCCAGCAGCTTGCCGAGGGCCGATAGTGAGCAGTTCTTC. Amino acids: CASSLPRADSEQFF.